The 19 T cell receptor beta chains reported below all come from one sample, sequenced in a study of T cell changes during pregnancy in multiple sclerosis. Data came from immunoSEQ multiplex PCR; TCRdb stores just in-frame clones and leaves some out. The sample lists 90,000 to 100,000 clones; under 95% were seen once. The source was peripheral blood, collected after pregnancy. Receptor source: a female donor in good health, enrolled as a control in a pregnancy study.

The gene calls are TRBV5-4 and TRBJ2-1, with 8 bases lining up with TRBD2. Looked up from germline, CDR1 is SGHNT and CDR2 is YYREEE (reference sequence). The V gene end was trimmed by 5 bases and the J gene end by 4 bases; junction bases not matched to a gene: 11. The CDR3 is made up of 16 amino acids. The CDR3 spells CASSANSGNLYNEQFF. CDR3 coding DNA: TGTGCCAGCAGTGCAAATAGCGGGAATTTGTACAATGAGCAGTTCTTC.

This chain connects TRBV6-1 to TRBJ2-2, with D perhaps TRBD1 (6 bases). Germline CDR1 and CDR2: MNHNS and SASEGT. This CDR3 is built from 15 residues. The V end was cut by 6 bases, the J end by 4 bases, with 15 bases between. DNA for the CDR3: TGTGCCAGCAGCTTGGGGGCCGGTAGCACCGGGGAGCTGTTTTTT. The encoded protein is CASSLGAGSTGELFF.

This clone was seen just once. The chain uses TRBV5-1 and TRBJ2-1, with D possibly being TRBD2 (6 bases). V lost 0 bases and J 4 bases, leaving 11 bases between the germline ends. The CDR3 extends over 15 amino acids. Germline CDR1 and CDR2: SGHRS and YFSETQ. In DNA form, the CDR3 reads TGCGCCAGCAGCTTGGACCGGGAGAGTTACAATGAGCAGTTCTTC. This codes for CASSLDRESYNEQFF.

This clone was seen only a few times. J is TRBJ1-5 and V is TRBV30; 9 bases align to TRBD1. The junction had 4 bases not matched to a gene; V was cut back by 3 bases and J by 7 bases. The V gene's germline CDR1 is GTSNPN and CDR2 SVGIG (reference sequence). This CDR3 contains 13 residues. The CDR3 bases are TGTGCCTGGAGCAGGACAGGGGAACAGCCCCAGCATTTT. It codes for CAWSRTGEQPQHF.

J is TRBJ2-3 and V is TRBV28; D uncertain. V shed 5 bases and J shed 6 bases, with 9 bases lying between them. This CDR3 region has 12 residues. Germline CDR1 reads MDHEN; CDR2 reads SYDVKM. Here the CDR3 reads CASSPRRDTQYF. The CDR3 DNA sequence: TGTGCCAGCAGTCCCCGCCGGGATACGCAGTATTTT.

The V call is TRBV6-5, the J call TRBJ2-5, with D hard to call. V gave up 4 bases and J gave up 5 bases, with 14 bases separating them. The germline gives CDR1 MNHEY, CDR2 SVGAGI. The CDR3 loop spans 14 amino acids. CDR3: CASSSPDVGETQYF. For the CDR3, the DNA is TGTGCCAGCAGTTCTCCTGACGTGGGCGAGACCCAGTACTTC.

This clone was seen once. The chain uses TRBV9 and TRBJ2-3, with 13 nucleotides matching TRBD2. Trimming at V came to 3 bases and at J to 4 bases, leaving 2 bases not matched to a gene. CDR3 length: 15 residues. Germline CDR1 SGDLS, CDR2 YYNGEE. The CDR3 reads CASSALAGGADTQYF. The CDR3 DNA sequence: TGTGCCAGCAGCGCACTAGCGGGAGGGGCAGATACGCAGTATTTT. The full variable domain, with the rest looked up from reference TRBV9 and TRBJ2-3, is DSGVTQTPKHLITATGQRVTLRCSPRSGDLSVYWYQQSLDQGLQFLIQYYNGEERAKGNILERFSAQQFPDLHSELNLSSLELGDSALYFCASSALAGGADTQYFGPGTRLTVL.

The gene calls are TRBV5-1 and TRBJ2-5, with TRBD1 identical over 9 bases. CDR1 is SGHRS and CDR2 is YFSETQ in the germline V gene. V was clipped by 2 bases and J by 5 bases; unmatched bases: 4. The CDR3 consists of 14 residues. Here the CDR3 DNA reads TGCGCCAGCAGCTTAGGGACAGGGTCGGAGACCCAGTACTTC. Amino acid sequence: CASSLGTGSETQYF.

The CDR3 DNA follows: TGTGCCAGCTCAGGAGGACAGGGAAGAGATCAGCCCCAGCATTTT. As protein: CASSGGQGRDQPQHF. The chain couples TRBV18 to TRBJ1-5; 8 positions match TRBD1. Per the germline V gene, CDR1 is KGHSH and CDR2 is LQKENI. The CDR3 has 15 residues. With V trimmed by 5 bases and J by 5 bases, 8 bases remained unmatched.

This chain's CDR3 is CASSFYGQGPPETQYF. CDR3 sequence (DNA): TGTGCCAGCAGTTTTTATGGACAGGGCCCGCCGGAGACCCAGTACTTC. V is TRBV28 and J is TRBJ2-5, with 8 bases fitting TRBD1. There are 16 residues in the CDR3. Trimming removed 3 bases from V and 5 bases from J; junction bases left unmatched: 11. Looked up from germline, CDR1 is MDHEN and CDR2 is SYDVKM.

The V call is TRBV6-1, the J call TRBJ2-7; 12 nucleotides align to TRBD2. V shed 3 bases and J 3 bases; nucleotides not matched to a gene: 3. Germline loops: CDR1 MNHNS, CDR2 SASEGT. The CDR3 spans 15 residues. CDR3 sequence (DNA): TGTGCCAGCAGTGAGACTAGCGGGGGTAACTACGAGCAGTACTTC. It is translated as CASSETSGGNYEQYF.

This sequence joins TRBV19 and TRBJ2-2, with D perhaps matching TRBD2 (6 bases). Germline CDR1 LNHDA, CDR2 SQIVND (reference sequence). The CDR3 runs to 13 residues. V was pared by 10 bases and J by 1 base, with 10 bases between. The CDR3 DNA reads as TGTGCCACTGGGGGGAGGAACACCGGGGAGCTGTTTTTT. Translation gives CATGGRNTGELFF. Combining the CDR3 with reference TRBV19 and TRBJ2-2 gives the whole variable domain DGGITQSPKYLFRKEGQNVTLSCEQNLNHDAMYWYRQDPGQGLRLIYYSQIVNDFQKGDIAEGYSVSREKKESFPLTVTSAQKNPTAFYLCATGGRNTGELFFGEGSRLTVL.

The J gene is TRBJ2-5, the V gene TRBV2; D gene ambiguous. The CDR3 sequence is 10 residues long. With 7 bases removed from V and 4 bases from J, the gap between germline ends came to 4 bases. The germline gives CDR1 SNHLY, CDR2 FYNNEI. The CDR3 is CASTRETQYF. CDR3 coding DNA: TGTGCCAGCACGAGAGAGACCCAGTACTTC.

The V gene is TRBV11-1, the J gene TRBJ2-1, with D possibly being TRBD2 (6 bases). The V end was cut by 5 bases, the J end by 2 bases, with 16 bases between. Germline values: CDR1 SGHAT, CDR2 FQDESV (reference sequence). This CDR3 has 16 amino acids. CDR3 sequence: CASSPRDSRPYNEQFF. The CDR3 bases are TGTGCCAGCAGCCCTCGGGACTCGAGGCCCTACAATGAGCAGTTCTTC.

The chain couples TRBV5-5 to TRBJ1-5; 7 nucleotides align to TRBD1. V was clipped by 4 bases and J by 0 bases; unmatched bases: 7. This CDR3 has 16 residues. CDR1 and CDR2 (germline): SGHKS, YYEKEE (reference sequence). The CDR3 DNA is TGTGCCAGCAGCCCGGGACAGACCAGTAGCAATCAGCCCCAGCATTTT. Its translation is CASSPGQTSSNQPQHF.

The chain has TRBV29-1 and TRBJ2-1; D possibly corresponds to TRBD2 (5 bases). This CDR3 has 14 residues. Germline CDR1 reads SQVTM; CDR2 reads ANQGSEA. V was shortened by 1 base and J by 7 bases, with 14 bases between the two germline ends. CDR3 amino acids: CSVEGTRLENEQFF. The CDR3 bases are TGCAGCGTTGAAGGGACTCGGCTCGAGAATGAGCAGTTCTTC.

The V gene is TRBV5-1, the J gene TRBJ2-2; 8 bases agree with TRBD2. V shed 3 bases and J 6 bases; nucleotides not matched to a gene: 10. The germline V gene has CDR1 SGHRS and CDR2 YFSETQ. The CDR3 loop spans 16 amino acids. CDR3 coding DNA: TGCGCCAGCAGCTCCCGAGCGGGAGAGGGATCCGGGGAGCTGTTTTTT. Translation: CASSSRAGEGSGELFF.

This clone was detected only once. The chain is built from TRBV2 and TRBJ2-3, with 10 bases aligning to TRBD1. J lost 1 base, V lost 0 bases, and 7 bases had no gene match. Germline-derived CDR1 and CDR2 are SNHLY and FYNNEI. This CDR3 is 18 amino acids long. CDR3 DNA sequence: TGTGCCAGCAGTGAAGCTCCGGGACAGGGGTTGGGCACAGATACGCAGTATTTT. Its translation: CASSEAPGQGLGTDTQYF.

In this sample, this clone turned up once. This rearrangement joins TRBV28 to TRBJ2-1; TRBD2 agrees at 7 bases. CDR3 length: 13 residues. V was pared by 7 bases and J by 4 bases, with 4 bases of the junction left unmatched. Germline loops: CDR1 MDHEN, CDR2 SYDVKM. The CDR3 sequence: CASTSGQYNEQFF. The CDR3 nucleotides read TGTGCCAGCACTAGCGGTCAATACAATGAGCAGTTCTTC.